This T cell receptor (beta chain) was obtained from a study of T cell responses to AZD1222 COVID-19 vaccine. For the study at large: Recipients boosted at about 4 weeks or about 12 weeks are pooled.

This clone is a singleton in its sample. Its antigen is not identified. Broader study findings: Females made up more of the donors, who were largely white British, and clonal diversity may have come out too low. The study found Spike-specific TCR breadth and depth rose after two AZD1222 doses. Targeting of unmutated variant regions was reportedly seen in nearly half of spike-specific TCRs.

The CDR3 spans 15 residues. CDR1 SGHRS and CDR2 YFSETQ come from the germline V gene. Deletions cut 4 bases from V and 4 bases from J, with 15 bases between. Some clones are missing from TCRdb's copy, which holds only in-frame ones; the method was immunoSEQ multiplex PCR. The table has more than 85,000 clones, 85% to 95% seen once. This receptor was identified in an adult in good health. The sequencing here drew on peripheral blood, taken on day 0 of AZD1222 vaccination. J is TRBJ1-5 and V is TRBV5-1; tentative D call: TRBD1 (6 bases). In DNA, the CDR3 is TGCGCCAGCAGCCGCACGACAGGCCAAAATCAGCCCCAGCATTTT. It yields the protein CASSRTTGQNQPQHF.